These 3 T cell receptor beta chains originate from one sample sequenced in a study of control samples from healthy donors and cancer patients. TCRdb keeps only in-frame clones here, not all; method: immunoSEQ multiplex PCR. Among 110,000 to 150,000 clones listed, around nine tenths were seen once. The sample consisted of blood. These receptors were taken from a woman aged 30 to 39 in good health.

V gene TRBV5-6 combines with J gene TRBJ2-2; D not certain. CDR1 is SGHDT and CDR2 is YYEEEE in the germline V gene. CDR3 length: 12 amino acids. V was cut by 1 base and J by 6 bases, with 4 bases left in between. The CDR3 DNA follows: TGTGCCAGCAGCTTGCCCCCCGGGGAGCTGTTTTTT. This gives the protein CASSLPPGELFF.

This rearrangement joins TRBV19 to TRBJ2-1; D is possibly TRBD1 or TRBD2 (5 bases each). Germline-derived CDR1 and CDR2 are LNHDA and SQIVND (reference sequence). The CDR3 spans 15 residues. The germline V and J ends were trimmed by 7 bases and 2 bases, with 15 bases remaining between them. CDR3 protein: CASTKGLAPYNEQFF. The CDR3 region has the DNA TGTGCCAGTACAAAGGGGCTAGCTCCCTACAATGAGCAGTTCTTC. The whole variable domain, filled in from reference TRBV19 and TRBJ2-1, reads DGGITQSPKYLFRKEGQNVTLSCEQNLNHDAMYWYRQDPGQGLRLIYYSQIVNDFQKGDIAEGYSVSREKKESFPLTVTSAQKNPTAFYLCASTKGLAPYNEQFFGPGTRLTVL.

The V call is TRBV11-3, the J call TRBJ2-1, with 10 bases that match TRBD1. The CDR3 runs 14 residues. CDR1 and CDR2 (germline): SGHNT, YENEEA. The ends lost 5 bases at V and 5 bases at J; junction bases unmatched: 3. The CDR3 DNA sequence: TGTGCCAGCAGCCTCGGGACAGGGGACAATGAGCAGTTCTTC. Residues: CASSLGTGDNEQFF.